This TCR beta chain derives from a study of blood T cell repertoires in COVID-19. As for the study in general: Specimens from acute and convalescent COVID-19 originated in the United States, Italy and Spain. Nucleic acid was either cDNA or gDNA, and it came from T cells, B-cell-depleted T cells, or PBMCs.

The CDR3 runs 14 residues. Trimming cost V 2 bases and J 3 bases, with 12 bases left between them. CDR1 is SGHKS, CDR2 YYEKEE, per germline (reference sequence). Authors' analysis steps: Amplification with reference gene primers provided the estimates of nucleated cell counts. The data were produced by immunoSEQ multiplex PCR, yet TCRdb's version contains in-frame clones alone and is incomplete. V and J calls and clone size are given by that table; D and trimming were obtained from the DNA. Seen here are about 76,000 clones, about 83% observed once, and the top ten hold more than 7.5%. The J gene is TRBJ2-7, the V gene TRBV5-5; a possible D gene is TRBD1 (6 bases). Material: peripheral blood. The receptor was derived from a young man with acute or convalescent COVID-19. CDR3 bases: TGTGCCAGCAGCTTAACGAGGGGGATCTACGAGCAGTACTTC. The encoded protein is CASSLTRGIYEQYF.